The rows below give T cell receptor beta chains drawn from one sample of a study of OX40 agonist ivuxolimab in advanced cancers. Profiling relied on immunoSEQ multiplex PCR, and the TCRdb table lists in-frame clones only, not all of them. In the table there are some 97,000 clones, around nine tenths of which are singletons. Sequenced material: CD4+ or CD8+ T cells sorted from blood, taken in a trial of the OX40 agonist ivuxolimab. Every receptor here comes from an adult with an advanced solid tumor such as melanoma, head and neck, liver or kidney cancer. Both conserved end residues are part of each CDR3. The D gene is left open where the match is weak. Only some rows state a clone size, as once, few, many or a class for expanded clones.

TRBV6-5	NA	few	TRBJ1-4	TGTGCCAGCAGTAACGTGGGGGAAAAACTGTTTTTT	CASSNVGEKLFF
TRBV5-6	NA	NA	TRBJ2-7	TGTGCCAGCAGCTTAGGACAGATTCGTTCCTACGAGCAGTACTTC	CASSLGQIRSYEQYF
TRBV5-1	TRBD2	NA	TRBJ2-2	TGCGCCAGCAGCCCCACCGGGACTAGAGAGAACACCGGGGAGCTGTTTTTT	CASSPTGTRENTGELFF
TRBV28	NA	NA	TRBJ1-2	TGTGCCAGCAGGACCCCTAGCCCCAGGAACTATGGCTACACCTTC	CASRTPSPRNYGYTF
TRBV28	NA	few	TRBJ2-1	TGTGCCAGCGGGGTTACAGCATCATCAAGGAATGAGCAGTTCTTC	CASGVTASSRNEQFF
TRBV10-3	TRBD2	NA	TRBJ2-2	TGTGCCATCAATGACGATAGCGGGAGATTGAGGACCGGGGAGCTGTTTTTT	CAINDDSGRLRTGELFF
TRBV4-3	TRBD1	NA	TRBJ2-1	TGCGCCAGCAGCCAAGATCCACAGGGGGTATACAATGAGCAGTTCTTC	CASSQDPQGVYNEQFF
TRBV5-6	NA	NA	TRBJ2-5	TGTGCCAGCAGCTTGGGGGCAGGGTACCAAGAGACCCAGTACTTC	CASSLGAGYQETQYF
TRBV4-3	NA	NA	TRBJ2-1	TGCGCCAGCAGCCAAGATTACGGGATGCTATGGAACAATGAGCAGTTCTTC	CASSQDYGMLWNNEQFF
TRBV10-3	NA	NA	TRBJ1-5	TGTGCCATCAGTGGTCAGAGCGATCAGCCCCAGCATTTT	CAISGQSDQPQHF
TRBV7-9	NA	once	TRBJ1-5	TGTGCCAGCAGCTTAGCCCCATGGGGGGGCAATCAGCCCCAGCATTTT	CASSLAPWGGNQPQHF
TRBV7-2	NA	NA	TRBJ1-1	TGTGCCAGCAGCTTAGGGGGCGTGAACACTGAAGCTTTCTTT	CASSLGGVNTEAFF
TRBV7-2	NA	NA	TRBJ2-7	TGTGCCAGCAGCTTAGCCCGCAGTCAAGAGCAGTACTTC	CASSLARSQEQYF
TRBV2	NA	NA	TRBJ2-6	TGTGCCAGCAGACCAACCTCTGGGGCCAACGTCCTGACTTTC	CASRPTSGANVLTF
TRBV10-3	NA	NA	TRBJ1-2	TGTGCCATCAGTGCGGACAGCTATGGCTACACCTTC	CAISADSYGYTF
TRBV6-5	TRBD2	NA	TRBJ2-1	TGTGCCAGCAGGACTAGCGGGAGGCGGAATGAGCAGTTCTTC	CASRTSGRRNEQFF
TRBV20-1	NA	NA	TRBJ2-1	TGCAGTGCTAGGGGGTCCAATGAGCAGTTCTTC	CSARGSNEQFF
TRBV5-1	NA	NA	TRBJ2-6	TGCGCCAGCAGCTTTGAGGGCCCCTCTGGGGCCAACGTCCTGACTTTC	CASSFEGPSGANVLTF
TRBV5-4	NA	NA	TRBJ2-7	TGTGCCAGCAGCTTGATGGTCGACGTCTACGAGCAGTACTTC	CASSLMVDVYEQYF
TRBV14	NA	NA	TRBJ1-1	TGTGCCAGCAGCCAAGGTTTACTAAAACCGAACACTGAGGCTTTCTTT	CASSQGLLKPNTEAFF
TRBV19	TRBD2	once	TRBJ2-2	TGTGCCAGTAAACCCGGACTAGCGGGAGGGTCCGGGGAGCTGTTTTTT	CASKPGLAGGSGELFF
TRBV18	NA	NA	TRBJ1-2	TGTGCCAGCTCGTTAGCACCCTCCCCTTATGGCTACACCTTC	CASSLAPSPYGYTF
TRBV27	TRBD2	NA	TRBJ2-1	TGTGCCAGCAGAAGGCGGTTACTAGCGGGAGATTACAATGAGCAGTTCTTC	CASRRRLLAGDYNEQFF
TRBV13	NA	NA	TRBJ2-3	TGTGCCAGCAGCTTAGGCCCACCGGGAGCGGCAGATACGCAGTATTTT	CASSLGPPGAADTQYF
TRBV18	NA	NA	TRBJ2-1	TGTGCCAGCTCAACCCGACTAGTAGGTACTGAGCAGTTCTTC	CASSTRLVGTEQFF
TRBV19	NA	NA	TRBJ2-6	TGTGCCAGTAGGGACCTTTCTGGGGCCAACGTCCTGACTTTC	CASRDLSGANVLTF
TRBV28	NA	NA	TRBJ1-5	TGTGCCAGCGAGAGGACGGGGAGCAATCAGCCCCAGCATTTT	CASERTGSNQPQHF
TRBV7-2	NA	NA	TRBJ1-2	TGTGCCAGCAGCTTAGTAGGGGGTGGAGCTGGGTATGGCTACACCTTC	CASSLVGGGAGYGYTF
TRBV29-1	NA	NA	TRBJ2-5	TGCAGCGTTGCAGGGGACTGGCTCCAAGAGACCCAGTACTTC	CSVAGDWLQETQYF
TRBV28	NA	once	TRBJ2-3	TGTGCCAGCAGTTTATTCTCGTTGGCTTTGGAAAGCACAGATACGCAGTATTTT	CASSLFSLALESTDTQYF
TRBV5-1	NA	NA	TRBJ2-5	TGCGCCAGCAGCATGGGACTCTCGGAGACCCAGTACTTC	CASSMGLSETQYF
TRBV5-1	NA	NA	TRBJ2-2	TGCGCCAGCAGCTTGGTTACTACGAACACCGGGGAGCTGTTTTTT	CASSLVTTNTGELFF
TRBV28	NA	NA	TRBJ2-2	TGTGCCAGCAGTTTTCTCCAGGGAACTTCGAACACCGGGGAGCTGTTTTTT	CASSFLQGTSNTGELFF
TRBV7-9	NA	NA	TRBJ2-5	TGTGCCAGCAGCTTAGCAGGGGAGACCCAGTACTTC	CASSLAGETQYF
TRBV7-3	TRBD2	NA	TRBJ2-2	TGTGCCAGCAGCTTAAAGGGTAGCGGGAGTGTTCGAAACACCGGGGAGCTGTTTTTT	CASSLKGSGSVRNTGELFF
TRBV11-1	NA	NA	TRBJ2-2	TGTGCCAGCAGCGCCACTCGCGGGATACCCACCGGGGAGCTGTTTTTT	CASSATRGIPTGELFF
TRBV7-2	NA	NA	TRBJ2-6	TGTGCCAGCAGCTCCCGAGGGGGTTCTGGGGCCAACGTCCTGACTTTC	CASSSRGGSGANVLTF
TRBV28	NA	NA	TRBJ2-1	TGTGCCAGCAGAAGAGGCCGACAGCCACAAGATGAGCAGTTCTTC	CASRRGRQPQDEQFF
TRBV5-1	NA	NA	TRBJ1-1	TGCGCCAGCAGAATGACGGCTACGGTCACTGAAGCTTTCTTT	CASRMTATVTEAFF
TRBV5-1	TRBD2	NA	TRBJ2-3	TGCGCCAGCACGAGCGGGATCACAGATACGCAGTATTTT	CASTSGITDTQYF
TRBV9	NA	NA	TRBJ1-1	TGTGCCAGCAGCGCGGTTTTAGGGTCAGGGACTGAAGCTTTCTTT	CASSAVLGSGTEAFF
TRBV4-1	TRBD1	NA	TRBJ2-7	TGCGCCAGCAGCCAGACTACAGGGGGCCCCTACGAGCAGTACTTC	CASSQTTGGPYEQYF
TRBV19	TRBD2	NA	TRBJ2-3	TGTGCCAGTAGTCGGACTAGCGGGAGTCGGATTACAGATACGCAGTATTTT	CASSRTSGSRITDTQYF
TRBV4-3	TRBD1	NA	TRBJ2-1	TGCGCCAGCAGCCAAGATCTTTTCGGGCAGGGGGCGCGCAATGAGCAGTTCTTC	CASSQDLFGQGARNEQFF
TRBV18	NA	NA	TRBJ1-1	TGTGCCAGCTCACCGGGTCTGAACACTGAAGCTTTCTTT	CASSPGLNTEAFF
TRBV7-9	NA	few	TRBJ2-7	TGTGCCAGCACCTCAACGGATAACAGGGCCTACGAGCAGTACTTC	CASTSTDNRAYEQYF
TRBV18	TRBD1	NA	TRBJ2-3	TGTGCCAGCTCACCTCAGGGGGCGAGCACAGATACGCAGTATTTT	CASSPQGASTDTQYF
TRBV18	TRBD2	NA	TRBJ2-5	TGTGCCAGCTCACCAGGAATCGCGGGGGGCGGAGAGACCCAGTACTTC	CASSPGIAGGGETQYF
TRBV28	TRBD1	NA	TRBJ1-2	TGTGCCAGCAGGTCGGGACAGGTCGTAGGCTACACCTTC	CASRSGQVVGYTF
TRBV5-1	TRBD1	NA	TRBJ2-5	TGCGCCAGCAGTCGAGGGGGCTCTGGACAAGAGACCCAGTACTTC	CASSRGGSGQETQYF
TRBV21-1	NA	NA	TRBJ2-7	TGTGCCAGCAGCAAAGGGGCAGGGAGCTACGAGCAGTACTTC	CASSKGAGSYEQYF
TRBV5-1	NA	NA	TRBJ2-7	TGCGCCAGCAGCTTGGGCCCAGGGGAATTTAAGGAGCAGTACTTC	CASSLGPGEFKEQYF
TRBV6-6	TRBD2	NA	TRBJ2-3	TGTGCCAGCAGTTATAGCGGGATTAGCACAGATACGCAGTATTTT	CASSYSGISTDTQYF
TRBV6-5	TRBD2	NA	TRBJ2-7	TGTGCCAGCAGCTTTATAGCGGGGGGCTCCTACGAGCAGTACTTC	CASSFIAGGSYEQYF
TRBV6-6	NA	NA	TRBJ2-7	TGTGCCAGCAGTTACTCTTCTGGCTTCACCTACGAGCAGTACTTC	CASSYSSGFTYEQYF
TRBV14	NA	NA	TRBJ2-6	TGTGCCAGCAGCCAATGGGCCAACGTCCTGACTTTC	CASSQWANVLTF
TRBV27	TRBD1	NA	TRBJ2-7	TGTGCCAGCAGTTCGGGACAGGCACTCGAGCAGTACTTC	CASSSGQALEQYF
TRBV10-3	NA	NA	TRBJ2-7	TGTGCCATCAGTGTCGACAGCTACGAGCAGTACTTC	CAISVDSYEQYF